The table lists the clone carrying this TCR beta chain with a few counts. V shed 5 bases and J 1 base; nucleotides not matched to a gene: 15. Germline CDR1 is KGHSH and CDR2 is LQKENI. There are 20 residues in the CDR3. The sample belongs to a study of blood T cell repertoires in COVID-19. Study details: Sample material is recorded as cDNA or gDNA derived from T cells, B-cell-depleted T cells, or PBMCs.

The data were produced by immunoSEQ multiplex PCR, yet TCRdb's version contains in-frame clones alone and is incomplete. This sample has 250,000 to 300,000 clones, with over 65% found just once. Sequencing was done on a sample of peripheral blood. The chain is built from TRBV18 and TRBJ2-1, with TRBD2 matching 12 bases. The source is a woman aged 80 or older with acute or convalescent COVID-19. The CDR3 bases are TGTGCCAGCTCAGGGCAGACTAGCGGGAGTTCAATGGGTTCCTACAATGAGCAGTTCTTC. Its protein is CASSGQTSGSSMGSYNEQFF.